This paragraph reports one T cell receptor beta chain. Its matching antigen is unknown. The V end lost 4 bases, the J end lost 3 bases, and 7 bases lay between the germline ends. Per the germline V gene, CDR1 is SNHLY and CDR2 is FYNNEI. The CDR3 length is 13 residues. Assay: immunoSEQ multiplex PCR; the TCRdb copy retains only in-frame clones and omits some. The data show more than 2 million clones, roughly 95% seen once. These data originate in a study of shared clonotypes between healthy human individuals. Overall study findings and caveats: Genetic and exposure-history diversity was limited by the few donors.

The gene calls are TRBV2 and TRBJ2-4; no reliable D call. Specimen: naive CD4+ T cells sorted from blood. Subset of the sample: CD45RA+ positively selected. This receptor was identified in a young man in good health. The CDR3 nucleotides are TGTGCCAGCAGTGCCGCGGTCAAAAACATTCAGTACTTC. It specifies CASSAAVKNIQYF.